Following are 20 T cell receptor beta chains from one sample sequenced in a study of a mutant IDH1 vaccine in newly diagnosed glioma. Time point here: week 11, during vaccination. In the vaccine, a single dose held 300 ug of the mutant IDH1 20-mer peptide, along with topical imiquimod. Sequencing used immunoSEQ multiplex PCR; TCRdb keeps in-frame clones, though not all of them. The sample yields 45,000 to 65,000 clones, more than 85% seen once. Antigens for these TCRs are unknown. The sample here was PBMCs, taken from a glioma patient whose treatment included an IDH1 peptide vaccine. The source is a man aged 45 to 65 with glioma.

This chain joins TRBV4-2 and TRBJ1-3; 9 nucleotides match TRBD1. The germline CDR1 and CDR2 sequences are LGHNA and YNFKEQ. With V trimmed by 4 bases and J by 4 bases, 5 bases remained unmatched. The length of the CDR3 is 15 residues. The CDR3 DNA sequence: TGTGCCAGCAGCCCCGGGACAGGGTCCGGAAACACCATATATTTT. Its translation is CASSPGTGSGNTIYF.

The rearrangement links TRBV15 to TRBJ1-1; 9 bases map to TRBD1. Losses at the gene ends were 6 bases for V and 0 bases for J; bases not matched to a gene: 5. The V gene's germline CDR1 is LNHNV and CDR2 YYDKDF (reference sequence). The CDR3 has 15 residues. In DNA form, the CDR3 reads TGTGCCACCAGTAGGAACAGGGGGCTGAACACTGAAGCTTTCTTT. Translated: CATSRNRGLNTEAFF. Variable domain in full (rest from reference TRBV15 and TRBJ1-1): DAMVIQNPRYQVTQFGKPVTLSCSQTLNHNVMYWYQQKSSQAPKLLFHYYDKDFNNEADTPDNFQSRRPNTSFCFLDIRSPGLGDTAMYLCATSRNRGLNTEAFFGQGTRLTVV.

The rearrangement joins TRBV2 to TRBJ1-4, with unresolved D. Germline loops: CDR1 SNHLY, CDR2 FYNNEI. Trimming shortened V by 3 bases and J by 7 bases, and 15 bases separated the two germline ends. This CDR3 has 15 amino acids. The CDR3 bases are TGTGCCAGCAGTGATTTTGTCGTGGGTTCTGAAAAACTGTTTTTT. Protein: CASSDFVVGSEKLFF. The full variable domain, in which reference TRBV2 and TRBJ1-4 provide the parts outside the CDR3, is EPEVTQTPSHQVTQMGQEVILRCVPISNHLYFYWYRQILGQKVEFLVSFYNNEISEKSEIFDDQFSVERPDGSNFTLKIRSTKLEDSAMYFCASSDFVVGSEKLFFGSGTQLSVL.

V usage is TRBV19 and J usage is TRBJ2-7; D remains unclear. V lost 1 base to trimming and J lost 2 bases, with 15 bases between them. This CDR3 is 16 amino acids long. The germline V gene has CDR1 LNHDA and CDR2 SQIVND (reference sequence). Here the CDR3 DNA reads TGTGCCAGTAGTATAGCATACCGTGGCCCGGCCTACGAGCAGTACTTC. As protein: CASSIAYRGPAYEQYF.

The V and J genes are TRBV28 and TRBJ1-2, with TRBD1 matching over 7 bases. V gave up 3 bases and J gave up 4 bases; unmatched junction bases: 5. Germline CDR1 and CDR2: MDHEN and SYDVKM. This CDR3 comprises 14 residues. The CDR3 spells CASSLDGTVYGYTF. In DNA, the CDR3 is TGTGCCAGCAGTTTGGATGGGACAGTCTATGGCTACACCTTC.

This chain uses TRBV5-4 with TRBJ1-5, with TRBD1 as a possible D gene (5 bases). Germline V gene lookup returns CDR1 SGHNT and CDR2 YYREEE (reference sequence). Trimming removed 4 bases from V and 5 bases from J, with 13 bases in between. The CDR3 has 14 amino acids. The CDR3 spells CASSNGDLDQPQHF. In DNA form, the CDR3 reads TGTGCCAGCAGCAATGGGGACCTGGATCAGCCCCAGCATTTT.

The V and J genes are TRBV11-2 and TRBJ1-2, with TRBD1 matching 7 bases. Trimming cost V 5 bases and J 5 bases; bases outside gene matches: 14. CDR1 SGHAT and CDR2 FQNNGV come from the germline V gene. There are 16 residues in the CDR3. CDR3 in DNA: TGTGCCAGCAGCCCCCTTCGAGGGGGCGTTGGTTATGGCTACACCTTC. Translated: CASSPLRGGVGYGYTF.

This clone was detected a few times. The V call is TRBV6-1, the J call TRBJ2-3, with 9 bases lining up with TRBD1. V shed 6 bases, J shed 3 bases, and the junction held 4 bases outside the gene matches. Germline values: CDR1 MNHNS, CDR2 SASEGT. The CDR3 totals 14 residues. The CDR3 coding sequence is TGTGCCAGCAGGACGGGACAGGGAACAGATACGCAGTATTTT. Translated: CASRTGQGTDTQYF.

This chain connects TRBV5-1 to TRBJ1-2; 11 bases map to TRBD1. J gave up 1 base and V 4 bases, and 6 bases lay outside the gene matches. The CDR3 consists of 16 residues. Germline loops: CDR1 SGHRS, CDR2 YFSETQ. The CDR3 DNA is TGCGCCAGCAGCCCCGGACAGGGGGCTCTTAACTATGGCTACACCTTC. Amino acid sequence: CASSPGQGALNYGYTF.

The rearrangement links TRBV19 to TRBJ2-2; 14 bases agree with TRBD2. The V gene's germline CDR1 is LNHDA and CDR2 SQIVND (reference sequence). The CDR3 spans 15 residues. Unmatched junction bases numbered 3, after V lost 6 bases and J lost 6 bases. CDR3 DNA sequence: TGTGCCAGTAGCAGACTAGCGGGGGGGCCCGGGGAGCTGTTTTTT. Its protein product is CASSRLAGGPGELFF.

V and J are TRBV6-1 and TRBJ2-1; tentative D call: TRBD1 (5 bases). CDR3 size: 15 residues. Per the germline V gene, CDR1 is MNHNS and CDR2 is SASEGT. The V and J ends lost 6 bases and 4 bases respectively, with 16 bases between them. In nucleotides, the CDR3 is TGTGCCAGCAGCGAACAGGTTTTAGGATACAATGAGCAGTTCTTC. Translating it yields CASSEQVLGYNEQFF.

The rearrangement joins TRBV29-1 to TRBJ2-4, with a weak D call TRBD2 (6 bases). The CDR3 totals 13 residues. Germline values: CDR1 SQVTM, CDR2 ANQGSEA. V gave up 4 bases and J gave up 5 bases, with 12 bases separating them. In DNA form, the CDR3 reads TGCAGCGTTGCGGGGGACGGGGAAAACATTCAGTACTTC. Its protein is CSVAGDGENIQYF.

V and J are TRBV10-3 and TRBJ1-5, with 10 bases fitting TRBD1. CDR1 is ENHRY, CDR2 SYGVKD, per germline. CDR3 size: 16 residues. V shed 6 bases and J 4 bases; nucleotides not matched to a gene: 9. The CDR3 region has the DNA TGTGCCATCAGCCCGGGACAGGGGATTGCAAATCAGCCCCAGCATTTT. Residues: CAISPGQGIANQPQHF.

This clone has a single count. The CDR3 sequence: CASRYRGWTEAFF. CDR3 in DNA: TGTGCCAGCAGGTATAGGGGTTGGACTGAAGCTTTCTTT. The chain uses TRBV7-2 and TRBJ1-1; D perhaps matches TRBD1 (5 bases). Germline V gene lookup returns CDR1 SGHTA and CDR2 FQGNSA. V lost 6 bases to trimming and J lost 5 bases, with 13 bases between them. The CDR3 is made up of 13 amino acids.

This chain links TRBV28 with TRBJ2-5; D is uncertain. V was shortened by 6 bases and J by 2 bases, with 1 base between the two germline ends. The CDR3 loop spans 10 amino acids. Germline V CDR1 and CDR2: MDHEN, SYDVKM. DNA of the CDR3: TGTGCCAGCAGACAAGAGACCCAGTACTTC. Translating gives CASRQETQYF.

The chain combines TRBV6-5 with TRBJ2-7, with 8 nucleotides matching TRBD1. Germline V gene data show CDR1 as MNHEY and CDR2 as SVGAGI. The CDR3 consists of 14 residues. Trimming took 5 bases from V and 4 from J; bases not matched to a gene: 7. Here the CDR3 DNA reads TGTGCCAGCAGTAGTGGACAGGGTGGGTACGAGCAGTACTTC. Residues: CASSSGQGGYEQYF.

The chain joins TRBV4-3 to TRBJ2-1, with 8 bases lining up with TRBD2. The V gene end was trimmed by 0 bases and the J gene end by 10 bases; junction bases not matched to a gene: 8. Germline-derived CDR1 and CDR2 are LGHNA and YSLEER. The CDR3 contains 15 residues. CDR3 region: CASSQDGTRGGEQFF. The CDR3 DNA follows: TGCGCCAGCAGCCAAGATGGGACTAGAGGGGGGGAGCAGTTCTTC.

J is TRBJ2-7 and V is TRBV28; 10 bases map to TRBD2. Germline-derived CDR1 and CDR2 are MDHEN and SYDVKM. J lost 5 bases, V lost 3 bases, and 19 bases had no gene match. This CDR3 spans 19 amino acids. Here the CDR3 reads CASSFAFSLSGGPYHEQYF. Here the CDR3 DNA reads TGTGCCAGCAGTTTCGCCTTTAGCCTTAGCGGGGGGCCTTACCACGAGCAGTACTTC. The whole variable domain, filled in from reference TRBV28 and TRBJ2-7, reads DVKVTQSSRYLVKRTGEKVFLECVQDMDHENMFWYRQDPGLGLRLIYFSYDVKMKEKGDIPEGYSVSREKKERFSLILESASTNQTSMYLCASSFAFSLSGGPYHEQYFGPGTRLTVT.

In this sample, this clone turned up a few times. V and J are TRBV4-3 and TRBJ2-2; D gene unclear. Per germline, CDR1 LGHNA and CDR2 YSLEER. The CDR3 covers 15 residues. Trimming shortened V by 1 base and J by 2 bases, and 8 bases separated the two germline ends. The CDR3 coding sequence is TGCGCCAGCAGCCAAGTATACCTCAACACCGGGGAGCTGTTTTTT. Encoded protein: CASSQVYLNTGELFF.

This clone was recorded once. The chain is built from TRBV7-2 and TRBJ2-7; 12 bases fit TRBD2. V dropped 5 bases and J dropped 4; count of bases not matched to a gene: 15. Germline V CDR1 and CDR2: SGHTA, FQGNSA. The CDR3 spans 18 residues. The CDR3 reads CASSAGETSGSPGYEQYF. The CDR3 nucleotides are TGTGCCAGCAGCGCAGGGGAGACTAGCGGGAGTCCCGGATACGAGCAGTACTTC.